This T cell receptor beta chain is drawn from a study of blood T cell repertoires in COVID-19. Measured with immunoSEQ multiplex PCR; TCRdb has only the in-frame clones, and not every one. The table includes about 120,000 clones, 84% detected once. The CDR3 is 15 amino acids. V lost 2 bases and J lost 4, with 11 bases in between. Germline V gene lookup returns CDR1 MGHDK and CDR2 SYGVNS. This sequence was found in a woman in her 30s who had recovered from COVID-19. Sequenced material: PBMCs or T cells enriched from blood (not recorded which). This rearrangement joins TRBV25-1 to TRBJ1-4, with D tentatively TRBD1 (6 bases). The CDR3 region is CASSETGLVNEKLFF. For the CDR3, the DNA is TGTGCCAGCAGTGAAACAGGGCTCGTTAATGAAAAACTGTTTTTT.